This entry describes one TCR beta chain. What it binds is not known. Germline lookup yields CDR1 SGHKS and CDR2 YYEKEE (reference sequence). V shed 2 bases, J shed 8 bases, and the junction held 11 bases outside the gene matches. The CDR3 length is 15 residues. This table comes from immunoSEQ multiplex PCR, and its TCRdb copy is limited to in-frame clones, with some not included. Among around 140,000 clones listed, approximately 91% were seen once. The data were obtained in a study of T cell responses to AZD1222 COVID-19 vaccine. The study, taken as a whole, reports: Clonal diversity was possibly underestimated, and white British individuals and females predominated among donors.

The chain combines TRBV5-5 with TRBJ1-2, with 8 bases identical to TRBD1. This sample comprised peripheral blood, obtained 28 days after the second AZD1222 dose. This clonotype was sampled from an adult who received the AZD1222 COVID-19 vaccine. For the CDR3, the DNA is TGTGCCAGCAGCTTCGGACAGGGCGGAACGGAGGGCTACACCTTC. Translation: CASSFGQGGTEGYTF.